This T cell receptor (beta chain) was found in a study of prognosis after radiotherapy for stage I lung cancer. On the study more broadly: Stage I non-small cell lung cancer patients were enrolled between April 2018 and January 2019. Among 7 or 8 patients the tumors were squamous cell carcinoma, and among roughly twelve they were adenocarcinoma.

At both of two time points, 6 to 7 milliliters of peripheral blood were drawn. For this clonotype: The target antigen is unknown.

This CDR3 is built from 16 residues. Between the trimmed V and J ends, which lost 5 bases and 4 bases, there was a span of 20 bases. Germline V CDR1 and CDR2: SSHAT, FNYEAQ (reference sequence). Whole-study findings and limits: The median unique TCR clone count dropped from about 9,200 to 6,500 after stereotactic body radiation therapy.

Genomic DNA provided the template from which TCR beta CDR3 was amplified by two-round multiplex PCR. First-round PCR used primers specific to each TRBV and TRBJ gene. Via MiXCR, TCRdb re-called the multiplex PCR reads, giving one row per CDR3 protein. The repertoire includes about 31,000 distinct CDR3 sequences, 32% of them detected once, and 33% sits in the top ten. V gene TRBV7-7 combines with J gene TRBJ2-5, with a possible D match to TRBD2 (6 bases). Sequencing was performed on PBMCs, taken before or after stereotactic body radiation therapy (not recorded which). The TCR originated in a donor aged 50 or older with non-small cell lung cancer. The CDR3 reads CASSPTGTGGRETQYF. CDR3 coding DNA: TGTGCCAGCAGCCCCACCGGGACCGGGGGACGAGAGACCCAGTACTTC. Full variable domain (missing parts from reference TRBV7-7 and TRBJ2-5): GAGVSQSPRYKVTKRGQDVTLRCDPISSHATLYWYQQALGQGPEFLTYFNYEAQPDKSGLPSDRFSAERPEGSISTLTIQRTEQRDSAMYRCASSPTGTGGRETQYFGPGTRLLVL.